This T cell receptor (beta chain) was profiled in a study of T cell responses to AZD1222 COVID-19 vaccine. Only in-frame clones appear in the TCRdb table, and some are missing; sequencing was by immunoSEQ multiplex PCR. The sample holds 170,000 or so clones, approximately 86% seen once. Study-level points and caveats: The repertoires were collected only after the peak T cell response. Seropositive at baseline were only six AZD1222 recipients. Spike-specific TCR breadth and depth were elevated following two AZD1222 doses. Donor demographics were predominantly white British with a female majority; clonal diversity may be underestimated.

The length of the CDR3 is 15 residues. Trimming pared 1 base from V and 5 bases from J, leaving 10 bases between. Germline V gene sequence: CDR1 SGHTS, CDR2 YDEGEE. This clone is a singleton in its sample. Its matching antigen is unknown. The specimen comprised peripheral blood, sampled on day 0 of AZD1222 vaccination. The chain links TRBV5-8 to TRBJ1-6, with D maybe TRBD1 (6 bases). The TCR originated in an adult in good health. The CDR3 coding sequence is TGTGCCAGCAGCTTGTACTGGACAGATAATTCACCCCTCCACTTT. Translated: CASSLYWTDNSPLHF.